This TCR beta chain is drawn from a study of blood T cells in healthy people across ages. This clonotype was found many times. Primers used in a second PCR of roughly 7 to 11 cycles were a sample-barcoded 5' primer and a J-beta primer mix. Each CDR3 protein gets one entry after TCRdb re-called the 5' RACE reads with MiXCR. The sample includes some 1.1 million distinct CDR3 sequences, approximately 38% of them seen just once. The receptor's source is a man between 18 and 29 years old in good health. Sequencing was performed on blood.

The CDR3 protein is CSVDGYNEQFF. CDR3 bases: TGCAGCGTTGACGGATACAATGAGCAGTTCTTC. The chain uses TRBV29-1 and TRBJ2-1; D gene unclear. Germline V CDR1 and CDR2: SQVTM, ANQGSEA. This CDR3 comprises 11 residues. V lost 3 bases and J lost 4, with 4 bases in between.